The clone carrying this T cell receptor (beta chain) occurred once. Its antigen is currently unknown. Germline V lookup: CDR1 LNHNV, CDR2 YYDKDF (reference sequence). The CDR3 runs 14 residues. V shed 5 bases and J shed 4 bases, with 14 bases lying between them. This sample is drawn from a study of cytomegalovirus exposure and HLA in healthy donors. Overall study results and limits: Rare TCR sequences predominated, though certain public TCRs were found in many donors.

Assay: immunoSEQ multiplex PCR; the TCRdb copy retains only in-frame clones and omits some. This table holds about 140,000 clones, roughly 81% found once. The sequence was collected from a woman aged 25 to 39 in good health and CMV-seronegative. Sequences were obtained from PBMCs. The chain carries TRBV15 and TRBJ2-5, with D possibly TRBD2 on 6 matching bases. The CDR3 DNA is TGTGCCACCAGCCCAGGCGGGGACTCAGAGACCCAGTACTTC. It translates to CATSPGGDSETQYF.